The 9 T cell receptor beta chains presented below share a single source sample, sequenced in a study of blood T cell repertoires in COVID-19. Method: immunoSEQ multiplex PCR; TCRdb's copy keeps in-frame clones and lacks some. The sample has roughly 330,000 clones, under 90% seen once; the top ten hold about 10%. The sample comprised PBMCs or T cells enriched from blood (not recorded which). These receptors came from a woman aged 18-35 years who had recovered from COVID-19.

This chain links TRBV19 with TRBJ2-3, with unresolved D. The V and J ends lost 4 bases and 4 bases respectively, with 12 bases between them. Germline CDR1 and CDR2: LNHDA and SQIVND (reference sequence). This CDR3 is built from 14 residues. CDR3 in amino acids: CASSTSGLPDTQYF. The CDR3 nucleotides are TGTGCCAGTAGTACCTCGGGTCTGCCAGATACGCAGTATTTT.

The V and J genes are TRBV4-1 and TRBJ2-7; no firm D call. Germline V gene sequence: CDR1 MGHRA, CDR2 YSYEKL. This CDR3 has 15 amino acids. Trimming left V 1 base short and J 0 bases short, with 10 bases between. CDR3 DNA: TGCGCCAGCAGCCAAGGGTTCTTGAGCTCCTACGAGCAGTACTTC. Its protein is CASSQGFLSSYEQYF.

In regard to this clone: Distinct nucleotide sequences in the sample also encode this CDR3. The chain carries TRBV6-6 and TRBJ1-5; D gene unclear. The V and J ends lost 6 bases and 4 bases respectively, with 7 bases between them. The CDR3 is 12 amino acids. CDR1 and CDR2 (germline): MNHNY, SVGAGI (reference sequence). CDR3 sequence reads: CASSPPNQPQHF. Written as DNA, the CDR3 is TGTGCCAGCAGCCCCCCAAATCAGCCCCAGCATTTT.

V is TRBV11-2 and J is TRBJ2-3; 9 bases agree with TRBD1. Germline V lookup: CDR1 SGHAT, CDR2 FQNNGV. The trim removed 5 bases at V and 6 bases at J, leaving 6 bases unmatched. The CDR3 extends over 14 amino acids. The CDR3 sequence: CASSITGGVDTQYF. The CDR3 DNA follows: TGTGCCAGCAGCATTACAGGGGGCGTGGATACGCAGTATTTT. The complete variable domain, with remaining parts taken from reference TRBV11-2 and TRBJ2-3, reads EAGVAQSPRYKIIEKRQSVAFWCNPISGHATLYWYQQILGQGPKLLIQFQNNGVVDDSQLPKDRFSAERLKGVDSTLKIQPAKLEDSAVYLCASSITGGVDTQYFGPGTRLTVL.

The chain joins TRBV28 to TRBJ2-1; 11 bases match TRBD2. CDR3 length equals 15 residues. The junction had 5 bases not matched to a gene; V was cut back by 5 bases and J by 5 bases. The germline CDR1 and CDR2 sequences are MDHEN and SYDVKM. DNA of the CDR3: TGTGCCAGCAGTCCACTAGCGGGAGTGGACAATGAGCAGTTCTTC. Protein product: CASSPLAGVDNEQFF.

This clone was counted a few times. The chain couples TRBV5-8 to TRBJ2-1; 8 bases are a match to TRBD1. This CDR3 has 15 residues. Germline V gene lookup returns CDR1 SGHTS and CDR2 YDEGEE. V shed 4 bases and J 2 bases; nucleotides not matched to a gene: 5. The CDR3 here is CASSGRDRTYNEQFF. The DNA of the CDR3 is TGTGCCAGCAGCGGCCGGGACAGGACCTACAATGAGCAGTTCTTC.

The chain has TRBV10-3 and TRBJ2-7, with TRBD2 matching 7 bases. After removal of 10 bases from V and 4 bases from J, the junction contained 13 bases not matched to a gene. In germline, CDR1 is ENHRY, CDR2 SYGVKD. This CDR3 is built from 14 residues. The CDR3 sequence: CATADFPGGYEQYF. The CDR3, as DNA: TGTGCCACCGCCGACTTCCCGGGAGGATACGAGCAGTACTTC.

The CDR3 DNA is TGTGCCAGCAGCACGAGGGGAGGTTACGAGCAGTACTTC. As protein: CASSTRGGYEQYF. This sequence joins TRBV7-6 and TRBJ2-7, with a possible D match to TRBD2 (6 bases). Per germline, CDR1 SGHVS and CDR2 FNYEAQ. The CDR3 spans 13 residues. Trimming stripped 5 bases from V and 4 bases from J, with 12 bases between.

V and J are TRBV7-9 and TRBJ1-2; D possibly corresponds to TRBD1 (5 bases). Germline assignment: CDR1 SEHNR and CDR2 FQNEAQ (reference sequence). Trimming shortened V by 2 bases and J by 1 base, and 8 bases separated the two germline ends. This CDR3 has 14 residues. The CDR3 DNA reads as TGTGCCAGCAGCTTACAGGGCTATAACTATGGCTACACCTTC. This codes for CASSLQGYNYGYTF.